The 21 T cell receptor beta chains reported below all come from one sample, sequenced in a study of T-cell memory formation after mild COVID-19. TCRdb processed the 5' RACE reads anew with MiXCR; each CDR3 protein has one entry. The sample includes approximately 560,000 distinct CDR3 sequences, roughly a sixth seen only once; the top ten take approximately 8.1%. What was sequenced was PBMCs or a T cell subset sorted from them (not recorded which). The receptors stem from an adult woman who had mild COVID-19 (a few samples of this study predate the infection). Cell type and time point are not known.

The CDR3 DNA reads as TGTGCCAGCAGGGGACCGGAGGAAAAACTGTTTTTT. Its protein is CASRGPEEKLFF. This sequence joins TRBV12-3 or TRBV12-4 and TRBJ1-4; tentative D call: TRBD1 (5 bases). V was cut by 6 bases and J by 8 bases, with 10 bases left in between. This CDR3 is 12 amino acids long.

This clonotype was seen a handful of times. This sequence joins TRBV12-3 or TRBV12-4 and TRBJ1-1, with D hard to call. This CDR3 has 15 residues. The V gene lost 4 bases and the J gene lost 4 bases, with 16 bases spanning the gap. CDR3 nucleotide sequence: TGTGCCAGCAGTTATAGGACTTCTGGTATCACTGAAGCTTTCTTT. Translated: CASSYRTSGITEAFF.

This clonotype was seen a handful of times. The V call is TRBV29-1, the J call TRBJ2-1; 11 bases align to TRBD2. Germline V gene sequence: CDR1 SQVTM, CDR2 ANQGSEA. CDR3 size: 16 residues. V dropped 2 bases and J dropped 5; count of bases not matched to a gene: 8. The CDR3 coding sequence is TGCAGCGTTGAACGGGGTAGCGGGAGGGCGAACAATGAGCAGTTCTTC. The encoded protein is CSVERGSGRANNEQFF.

This clonotype has a handful of counts. The chain is built from TRBV18 and TRBJ1-1; D not certain. Trimming took 3 bases from V and 4 from J, leaving 3 bases between them. This CDR3 is built from 11 residues. In germline, CDR1 is KGHSH, CDR2 LQKENI. CDR3 nucleotide sequence: TGTGCCAGCTCACCCTCCACTGAAGCTTTCTTT. Translating gives CASSPSTEAFF. Supplemented by reference TRBV18 and TRBJ1-1, the full variable domain reads NAGVMQNPRHLVRRRGQEARLRCSPMKGHSHVYWYRQLPEEGLKFMVYLQKENIIDESGMPKERFSAEFPKEGPSILRIQQVVRGDSAAYFCASSPSTEAFFGQGTRLTVV.

The chain carries TRBV23-1 and TRBJ2-5, with D possibly being TRBD2 (6 bases). TRBV23-1 is placed among ORFs of uncertain function. The V and J ends lost 0 bases and 5 bases respectively, with 13 bases between them. The CDR3 spans 15 residues. The CDR3 protein is CASSQSEAGGETQYF. DNA for the CDR3: TGCGCCAGCAGTCAATCGGAGGCAGGAGGGGAGACCCAGTACTTC.

This chain joins TRBV7-9 and TRBJ2-7; TRBD2 aligns across 10 bases. Germline trimming cut 3 bases from V and 3 bases from J; bases unmatched to any gene: 5. The CDR3 runs to 15 residues. The germline CDR1 and CDR2 sequences are SEHNR and FQNEAQ (reference sequence). CDR3 DNA: TGTGCCAGCAGCTTGGCAATAGCGGGAGGCTACGAGCAGTACTTC. Its translation: CASSLAIAGGYEQYF.

This clonotype was seen more than once but under ten times. The chain employs TRBV7-9 and TRBJ2-7; D unclear. The CDR3 length is 13 residues. Germline lookup yields CDR1 SEHNR and CDR2 FQNEAQ (reference sequence). Between the trimmed V and J ends, which lost 1 base and 2 bases, there was a span of 6 bases. CDR3 nucleotides: TGTGCCAGCAGCTTAGAGGTAGCCTACGAGCAGTACTTC. Translating gives CASSLEVAYEQYF. The entire variable domain, with the rest obtained from reference TRBV7-9 and TRBJ2-7, is as follows: DTGVSQNPRHKITKRGQNVTFRCDPISEHNRLYWYRQTLGQGPEFLTYFQNEAQLEKSRLLSDRFSAERPKGSFSTLEIQRTEQGDSAMYLCASSLEVAYEQYFGPGTRLTVT.

This clonotype appeared a few times. V and J are TRBV4-1 and TRBJ2-7, with 7 bases fitting TRBD1. After removal of 0 bases from V and 3 bases from J, the junction contained 8 bases not matched to a gene. Per germline, CDR1 MGHRA and CDR2 YSYEKL. The CDR3 has 16 residues. This chain's CDR3 is CASSQEMQGGYYEQYF. CDR3 bases: TGCGCCAGCAGCCAAGAGATGCAAGGGGGCTACTACGAGCAGTACTTC.

The chain carries TRBV9 and TRBJ2-3; 7 nucleotides line up with TRBD1. The CDR3 runs 15 residues. V was clipped by 1 base and J by 4 bases; unmatched bases: 6. Germline lookup yields CDR1 SGDLS and CDR2 YYNGEE. CDR3 in amino acids: CASSVSGTASDTQYF. The CDR3 bases are TGTGCCAGCAGCGTATCCGGGACAGCCTCAGATACGCAGTATTTT.

In its sample, this clonotype was seen a few times. The chain is built from TRBV12-3 or TRBV12-4 and TRBJ2-7, with D perhaps TRBD2 (5 bases). The CDR3 runs 14 residues. V was shortened by 8 bases and J by 5 bases, with 19 bases between the two germline ends. The CDR3 DNA reads as TGTGCCAGCGGGCCGCAGAGAGGGTCCCACGAGCAGTACTTC. It codes for CASGPQRGSHEQYF.

The chain uses TRBV29-1 and TRBJ1-1; D gene uncertain. CDR1 is SQVTM, CDR2 ANQGSEA, per germline. There are 11 residues in the CDR3. Trimming left V 4 bases short and J 5 bases short, with 8 bases between. The CDR3 region is CSVGVLTEAFF. CDR3 nucleotides: TGCAGCGTTGGGGTGTTGACTGAAGCTTTCTTT.

This clonotype appeared a few times. The chain recombines TRBV4-1 with TRBJ2-2; D not certain. The CDR3 totals 14 residues. Germline values: CDR1 MGHRA, CDR2 YSYEKL. V was shortened by 0 bases and J by 3 bases, with 5 bases between the two germline ends. The CDR3 sequence is CASSQETHTGELFF. CDR3 DNA: TGCGCCAGCAGCCAAGAGACCCACACCGGGGAGCTGTTTTTT.

This chain links TRBV12-3 or TRBV12-4 with TRBJ2-1, with TRBD2 matching 9 bases. The J segment lost 9 bases and the V segment lost 10 bases, leaving 13 bases of the junction unmatched. This CDR3 comprises 14 residues. In DNA form, the CDR3 reads TGTGCCACGCGGGACGGCGGGGGGGCTAGTGAGCAGTTCTTC. It is translated as CATRDGGGASEQFF.

The chain couples TRBV6-2 or TRBV6-3 to TRBJ2-7, with 8 bases aligning to TRBD1. The CDR3 has 16 residues. V dropped 11 bases and J dropped 3; count of bases not matched to a gene: 18. Germline CDR1 MNHEY, CDR2 SVGEGT. The CDR3: CAGRQGTSDLGYEQYF. The CDR3 DNA reads TGTGCCGGTCGACAGGGGACAAGCGATCTGGGCTACGAGCAGTACTTC.

V and J are TRBV7-9 and TRBJ2-7, with 7 nucleotides matching TRBD1. Per germline, CDR1 SEHNR and CDR2 FQNEAQ (reference sequence). CDR3 length: 15 residues. Unmatched junction bases numbered 11, after V lost 5 bases and J lost 4 bases. In DNA form, the CDR3 reads TGTGCCAGCAGCACTCCTAGACAGGGCCTTTACGAGCAGTACTTC. Its translation is CASSTPRQGLYEQYF.

This sequence joins TRBV4-1 and TRBJ2-1; 12 nucleotides align to TRBD2. The CDR3 covers 18 residues. V trimming: 4 bases; J trimming: 6 bases; junction bases outside the gene matches: 13. Germline V CDR1 and CDR2: MGHRA, YSYEKL. CDR3 DNA sequence: TGCGCCAGCAGCCCCTCCCAAGGGCTAGCGGGGGGGCTCAATGAGCAGTTCTTC. This encodes CASSPSQGLAGGLNEQFF.

The chain carries TRBV18 and TRBJ2-5; D is uncertain. CDR1 KGHSH and CDR2 LQKENI come from the germline V gene. The CDR3 loop spans 14 amino acids. V lost 2 bases to trimming and J lost 1 base, with 8 bases between them. The CDR3 DNA sequence: TGTGCCAGCTCACCAGAGGACGGCCAAGAGACCCAGTACTTC. This translates into CASSPEDGQETQYF.

The chain uses TRBV12-3 or TRBV12-4 and TRBJ2-1; a possible D gene is TRBD1 (6 bases). With 3 bases removed from V and 2 bases from J, the gap between germline ends came to 14 bases. The CDR3 has 16 amino acids. The CDR3 nucleotides read TGTGCCAGCAGTTTGTTTGGGGGCCGGACCTACAATGAGCAGTTCTTC. Its protein product is CASSLFGGRTYNEQFF.

This clonotype was found a few times. The gene calls are TRBV24-1 and TRBJ1-5; D not certain. CDR3 size: 17 residues. Trimming removed 3 bases at V and 3 bases at J, with 17 bases between. The germline gives CDR1 KGHDR, CDR2 SFDVKD. CDR3 nucleotide sequence: TGTGCCACCAGTGATAGTTTCGGTCCAGGTCCCAATCAGCCCCAGCATTTT. Its translation is CATSDSFGPGPNQPQHF.

This clonotype appeared a few times. The chain joins TRBV4-1 to TRBJ2-7; the D is unclear. Trimming pared 0 bases from V and 5 bases from J, leaving 11 bases between. The CDR3 length is 14 residues. Germline V gene lookup returns CDR1 MGHRA and CDR2 YSYEKL. CDR3 residues: CASSQDFWSNEQYF. The CDR3 DNA sequence: TGCGCCAGCAGCCAAGATTTTTGGTCTAACGAGCAGTACTTC.

The CDR3 DNA reads TGTGCCAGTAGTATATCCACCTTCGGCACCGGGGAGCTGTTTTTT. Its protein product is CASSISTFGTGELFF. The chain is built from TRBV19 and TRBJ2-2; D unresolved. Germline CDR1 reads LNHDA; CDR2 reads SQIVND (reference sequence). This CDR3 spans 15 amino acids. The V end lost 2 bases, the J end lost 4 bases, and 11 bases lay between the germline ends.